The TCR beta chain under discussion was sequenced for a study of Ad26.COV2.S vaccination and SARS-CoV-2 variants. About the research overall: Intramuscular Ad26.COV2.S at 5x10^10 or 1x10^11 viral particles.

Using immunoSEQ multiplex PCR, the repertoire was profiled, and TCRdb retains in-frame clones only, with some absent. The sample contains about 500,000 clones, approximately 90% of which appear only once. Treatment noted: about 20 received Ad26.COV2.S at low or high dose, single or two shots; about 5 received placebo; per-sample allocation not given. The samples were gathered on day 63 after the first injection of vaccine or placebo. Germline assignment: CDR1 MNHEY and CDR2 SMNVEV (reference sequence). Trimming took 6 bases from V and 3 from J, leaving 15 bases between them. The CDR3 contains 14 residues.

This rearrangement joins TRBV27 to TRBJ2-7; TRBD1 or TRBD2 may be the D gene (6 bases each). The source is a person between 18 and 60 years old who received the Ad26.COV2.S COVID-19 vaccine or a placebo. Here the sequenced sample was peripheral blood, taken in a trial of Ad26.COV2.S vaccine versus placebo. In nucleotides, the CDR3 is TGTGCCAGCAGCAGACTAGGGGGAATCTACGAGCAGTACTTC. Its protein is CASSRLGGIYEQYF.